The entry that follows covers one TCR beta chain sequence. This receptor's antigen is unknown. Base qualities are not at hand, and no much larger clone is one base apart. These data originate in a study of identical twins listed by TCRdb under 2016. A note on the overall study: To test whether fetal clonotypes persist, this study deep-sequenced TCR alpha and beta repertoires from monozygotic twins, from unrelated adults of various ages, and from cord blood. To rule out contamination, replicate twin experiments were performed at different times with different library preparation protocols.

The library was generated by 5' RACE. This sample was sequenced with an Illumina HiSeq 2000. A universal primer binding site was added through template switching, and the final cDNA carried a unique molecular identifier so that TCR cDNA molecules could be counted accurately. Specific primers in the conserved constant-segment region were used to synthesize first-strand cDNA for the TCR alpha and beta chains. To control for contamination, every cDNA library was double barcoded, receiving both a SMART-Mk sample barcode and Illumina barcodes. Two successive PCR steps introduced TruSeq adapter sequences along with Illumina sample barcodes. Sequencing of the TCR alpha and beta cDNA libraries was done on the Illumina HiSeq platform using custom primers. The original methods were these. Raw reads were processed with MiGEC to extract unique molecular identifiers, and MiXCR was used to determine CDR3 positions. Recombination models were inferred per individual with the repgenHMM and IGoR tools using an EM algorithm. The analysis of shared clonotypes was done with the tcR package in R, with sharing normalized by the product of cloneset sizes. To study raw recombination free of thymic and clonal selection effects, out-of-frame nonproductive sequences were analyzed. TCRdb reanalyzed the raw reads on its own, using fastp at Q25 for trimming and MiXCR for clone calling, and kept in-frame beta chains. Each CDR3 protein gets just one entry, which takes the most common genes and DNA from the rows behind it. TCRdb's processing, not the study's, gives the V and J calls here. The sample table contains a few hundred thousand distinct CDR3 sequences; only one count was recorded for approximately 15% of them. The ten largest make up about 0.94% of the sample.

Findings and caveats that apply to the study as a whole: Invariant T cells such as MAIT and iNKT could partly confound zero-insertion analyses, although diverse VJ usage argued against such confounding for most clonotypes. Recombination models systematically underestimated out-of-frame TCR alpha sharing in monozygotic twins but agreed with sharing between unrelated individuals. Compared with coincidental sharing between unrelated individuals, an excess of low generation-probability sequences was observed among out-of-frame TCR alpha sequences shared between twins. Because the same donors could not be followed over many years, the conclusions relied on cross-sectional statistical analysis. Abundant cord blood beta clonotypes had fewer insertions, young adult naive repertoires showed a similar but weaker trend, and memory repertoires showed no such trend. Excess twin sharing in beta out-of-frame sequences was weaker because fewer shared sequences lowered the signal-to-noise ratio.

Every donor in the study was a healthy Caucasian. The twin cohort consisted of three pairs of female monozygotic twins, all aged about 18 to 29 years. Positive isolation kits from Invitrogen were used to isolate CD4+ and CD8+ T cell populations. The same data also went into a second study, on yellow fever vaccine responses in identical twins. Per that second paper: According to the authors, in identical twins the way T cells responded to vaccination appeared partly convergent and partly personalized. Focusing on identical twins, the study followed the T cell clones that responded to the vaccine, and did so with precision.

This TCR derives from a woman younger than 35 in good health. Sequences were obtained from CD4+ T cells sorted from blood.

The DNA sequence is TGTGCCATCAGTGTCACGGCGAACACTGAAGCTTTCTTT. Translated, this is CAISVTANTEAFF. Here the chain combines TRBV10-3 and TRBJ1-1; the D gene cannot be resolved reliably. Its CDR3 holds 13 amino acids, cysteine through phenylalanine. Of the read, only the CDR3 DNA is kept; its 39 bases are in frame from base 1. V gives up 4 bases and J gives up 1 base, and the segment between their germline ends measures 7 bases. Reading the germline V gene gives CDR1 ENHRY and CDR2 SYGVKD.